A selection of T cell receptor beta chains follows, all from one sample in a study of blood T cell repertoires in COVID-19. The table came from immunoSEQ multiplex PCR; TCRdb's copy has only in-frame clones and leaves some out. Among about 37,000 clones listed, approximately 86% were seen once. Sequenced input: peripheral blood. These receptors all stem from a human donor in a cohort sampled during active COVID-19. Each CDR3 is given with its conserved first and last residue. Each record gives: J gene, CDR3 length, clone size, D gene, V gene, CDR3 DNA, CDR3 protein. D genes are given only for firm matches. Only some rows state a clone size, as once, few, many or a class for expanded clones.

J gene: TRBJ1-2; CDR3 length: 14; clone size: NA; D gene: TRBD1; V gene: TRBV3-1/TRBV3-2; CDR3 DNA: TGTGCCAGCAGCCACTGGGACAGGGGATATGGCTACACCTTC; CDR3 protein: CASSHWDRGYGYTF
J gene: TRBJ1-2; CDR3 length: 14; clone size: once; D gene: NA; V gene: TRBV11-2; CDR3 DNA: TGTGCCAGCAGCTCTCCAGGCCACGGGGATGGCTACACCTTC; CDR3 protein: CASSSPGHGDGYTF
J gene: TRBJ1-2; CDR3 length: 13; clone size: NA; D gene: NA; V gene: TRBV5-1; CDR3 DNA: TGCGCCAGCAGCTTGGTTCAGGGGCATGGCTACACCTTC; CDR3 protein: CASSLVQGHGYTF
J gene: TRBJ2-5; CDR3 length: 13; clone size: NA; D gene: NA; V gene: TRBV11-3; CDR3 DNA: TGTGCCAGCAGCTCCACGGGCCAAGAGACCCAGTACTTC; CDR3 protein: CASSSTGQETQYF
J gene: TRBJ1-2; CDR3 length: 13; clone size: NA; D gene: NA; V gene: TRBV27; CDR3 DNA: TGTGCCAGCAAAATGCCGGGAGGTTATGGCTACACCTTC; CDR3 protein: CASKMPGGYGYTF
J gene: TRBJ2-3; CDR3 length: 16; clone size: NA; D gene: TRBD2; V gene: TRBV27; CDR3 DNA: TGTGCCAGCAGTTTAATAGCGGGGGGGACCACAGATACGCAGTATTTT; CDR3 protein: CASSLIAGGTTDTQYF
J gene: TRBJ2-3; CDR3 length: 17; clone size: NA; D gene: TRBD2; V gene: TRBV2; CDR3 DNA: TGTGCCAGCAAGAGCGGGGGACTAGCGGGGCTGCGGGATACGCAGTATTTT; CDR3 protein: CASKSGGLAGLRDTQYF
J gene: TRBJ2-7; CDR3 length: 14; clone size: once; D gene: NA; V gene: TRBV7-3; CDR3 DNA: TGTGCCAGCAGCCCCACCTCGGGGGCCTACGAGCAGTACTTC; CDR3 protein: CASSPTSGAYEQYF
J gene: TRBJ2-3; CDR3 length: 13; clone size: few; D gene: NA; V gene: TRBV2; CDR3 DNA: TGTGCCAGCAGTCCCACAGGGCTAGATACGCAGTATTTT; CDR3 protein: CASSPTGLDTQYF
J gene: TRBJ2-7; CDR3 length: 16; clone size: NA; D gene: TRBD2; V gene: TRBV28; CDR3 DNA: TGTGCCAGCAGTTTACTGGGACTAGCGGGAGCAGACGAGCAGTACTTC; CDR3 protein: CASSLLGLAGADEQYF
J gene: TRBJ2-7; CDR3 length: 14; clone size: NA; D gene: NA; V gene: TRBV29-1; CDR3 DNA: TGCAGCGTTGCTGGGTTTTCCAGGGTTGACGAGCAGTACTTC; CDR3 protein: CSVAGFSRVDEQYF
J gene: TRBJ2-1; CDR3 length: 17; clone size: NA; D gene: TRBD2; V gene: TRBV9; CDR3 DNA: TGTGCCAGCAGCGGAACGGCTAGCGGGAGGACCTACAATGAGCAGTTCTTC; CDR3 protein: CASSGTASGRTYNEQFF
J gene: TRBJ2-7; CDR3 length: 15; clone size: NA; D gene: NA; V gene: TRBV6-6; CDR3 DNA: TGTGCCAGCAGTTCCCCCGATAGGGGTCCCTACGAGCAGTACTTC; CDR3 protein: CASSSPDRGPYEQYF
J gene: TRBJ1-1; CDR3 length: 17; clone size: NA; D gene: TRBD1; V gene: TRBV29-1; CDR3 DNA: TGCAGCGTGGCGTTGGGGACAGGGGGCCTTTTGAACACTGAAGCTTTCTTT; CDR3 protein: CSVALGTGGLLNTEAFF
J gene: TRBJ2-2; CDR3 length: 16; clone size: NA; D gene: NA; V gene: TRBV3-1/TRBV3-2; CDR3 DNA: TGTGCCAGCAGCCAAGGCCCTACTAGTATAATCGGGGAGCTGTTTTTT; CDR3 protein: CASSQGPTSIIGELFF
J gene: TRBJ1-2; CDR3 length: 16; clone size: NA; D gene: NA; V gene: TRBV21-1; CDR3 DNA: TGTGCCAGCAGCAAAGGTGTCAACAGGGGCAGCTATGGCTACACCTTC; CDR3 protein: CASSKGVNRGSYGYTF
J gene: TRBJ2-2; CDR3 length: 16; clone size: NA; D gene: TRBD2; V gene: TRBV27; CDR3 DNA: TGTGCCAGCAGTCCGCTTGGCGGGAGGGGGCCCGGGGAGCTGTTTTTT; CDR3 protein: CASSPLGGRGPGELFF
J gene: TRBJ2-2; CDR3 length: 16; clone size: NA; D gene: TRBD2; V gene: TRBV5-1; CDR3 DNA: TGCGCCAGCAGCTTAATAGCGGGGGCCAACACCGGGGAGCTGTTTTTT; CDR3 protein: CASSLIAGANTGELFF
J gene: TRBJ2-7; CDR3 length: 15; clone size: NA; D gene: TRBD2; V gene: TRBV4-1; CDR3 DNA: TGCGCCAGCAGCCAAGGGCGGGGGGCCTTTTACGAGCAGTACTTC; CDR3 protein: CASSQGRGAFYEQYF
J gene: TRBJ2-7; CDR3 length: 13; clone size: NA; D gene: TRBD2; V gene: TRBV6-6; CDR3 DNA: TGTGCCAGTCGGCTAGCGGACTCCTACGAGCAGTACTTC; CDR3 protein: CASRLADSYEQYF